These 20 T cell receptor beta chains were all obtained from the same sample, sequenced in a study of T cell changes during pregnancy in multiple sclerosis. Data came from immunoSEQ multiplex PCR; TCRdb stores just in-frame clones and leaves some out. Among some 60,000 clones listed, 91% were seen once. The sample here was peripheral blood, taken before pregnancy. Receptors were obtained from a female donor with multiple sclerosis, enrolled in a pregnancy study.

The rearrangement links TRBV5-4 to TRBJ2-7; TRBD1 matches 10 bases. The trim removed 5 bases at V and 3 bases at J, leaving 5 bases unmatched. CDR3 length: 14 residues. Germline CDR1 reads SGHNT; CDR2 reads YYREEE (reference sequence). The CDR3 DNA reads TGTGCCAGCAGGTACGGACAGGGGGGCTACGAGCAGTACTTC. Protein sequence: CASRYGQGGYEQYF.

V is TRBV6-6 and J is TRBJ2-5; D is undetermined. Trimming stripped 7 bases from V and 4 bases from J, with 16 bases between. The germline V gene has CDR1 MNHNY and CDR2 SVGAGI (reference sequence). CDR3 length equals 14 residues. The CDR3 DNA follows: TGTGCCAGCACCCTTTTACGAGGCGGAGAGACCCAGTACTTC. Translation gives CASTLLRGGETQYF.

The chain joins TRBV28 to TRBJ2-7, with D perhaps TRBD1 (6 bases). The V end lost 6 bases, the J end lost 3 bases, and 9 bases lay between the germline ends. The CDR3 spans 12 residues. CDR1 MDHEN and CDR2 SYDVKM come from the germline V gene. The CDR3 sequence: CASRTGNYEQYF. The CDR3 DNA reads TGTGCCAGCAGAACAGGGAACTACGAGCAGTACTTC.

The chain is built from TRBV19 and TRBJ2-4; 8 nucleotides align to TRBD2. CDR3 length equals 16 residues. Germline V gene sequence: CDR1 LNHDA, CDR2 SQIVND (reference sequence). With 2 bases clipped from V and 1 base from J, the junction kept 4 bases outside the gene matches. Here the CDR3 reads CASSIRGGSAKNIQYF. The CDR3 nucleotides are TGTGCCAGTAGTATACGGGGGGGCTCGGCCAAAAACATTCAGTACTTC.

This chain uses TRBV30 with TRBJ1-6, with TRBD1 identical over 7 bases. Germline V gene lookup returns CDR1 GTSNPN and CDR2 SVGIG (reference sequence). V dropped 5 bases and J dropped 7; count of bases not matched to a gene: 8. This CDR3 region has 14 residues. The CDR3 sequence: CAWWDSLENSPLHF. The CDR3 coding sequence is TGTGCCTGGTGGGACAGCCTGGAGAATTCACCCCTCCACTTT.

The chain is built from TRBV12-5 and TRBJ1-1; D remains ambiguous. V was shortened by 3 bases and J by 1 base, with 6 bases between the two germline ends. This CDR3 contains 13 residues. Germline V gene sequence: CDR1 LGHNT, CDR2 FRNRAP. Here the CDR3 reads CASGLEANTEAFF. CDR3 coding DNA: TGTGCTAGTGGTTTAGAAGCGAACACTGAAGCTTTCTTT.

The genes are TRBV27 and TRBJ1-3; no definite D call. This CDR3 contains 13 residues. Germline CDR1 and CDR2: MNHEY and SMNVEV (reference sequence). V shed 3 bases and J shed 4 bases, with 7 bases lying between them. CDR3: CASSLSMGNTIYF. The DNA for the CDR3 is TGTGCCAGCAGTTTGAGTATGGGAAACACCATATATTTT.

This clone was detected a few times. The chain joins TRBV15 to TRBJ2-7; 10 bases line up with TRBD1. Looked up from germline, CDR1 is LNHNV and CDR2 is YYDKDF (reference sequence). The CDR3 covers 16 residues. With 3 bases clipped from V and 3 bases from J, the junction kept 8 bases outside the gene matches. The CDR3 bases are TGTGCCACCAGCAGCTTGCGGGGACAGGGGATCTACGAGCAGTACTTC. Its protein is CATSSLRGQGIYEQYF.

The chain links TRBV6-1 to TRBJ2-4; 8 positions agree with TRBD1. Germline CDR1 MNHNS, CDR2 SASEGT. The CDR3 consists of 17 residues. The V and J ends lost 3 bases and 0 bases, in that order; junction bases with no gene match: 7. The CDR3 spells CASSELQGALAKNIQYF. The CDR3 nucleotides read TGTGCCAGCAGTGAGTTGCAGGGGGCCCTAGCCAAAAACATTCAGTACTTC.

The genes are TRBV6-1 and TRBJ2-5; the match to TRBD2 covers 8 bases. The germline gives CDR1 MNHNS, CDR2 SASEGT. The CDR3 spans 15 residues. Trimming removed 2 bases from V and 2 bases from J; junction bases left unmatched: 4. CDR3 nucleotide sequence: TGTGCCAGCAGTGAAAGCCCGGGGGGGCAAGAGACCCAGTACTTC. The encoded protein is CASSESPGGQETQYF.

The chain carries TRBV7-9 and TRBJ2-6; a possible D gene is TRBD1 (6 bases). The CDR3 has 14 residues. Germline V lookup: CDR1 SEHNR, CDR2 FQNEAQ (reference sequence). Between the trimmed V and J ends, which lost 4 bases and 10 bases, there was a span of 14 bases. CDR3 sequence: CASSYRTEPNVLTF. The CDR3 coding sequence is TGTGCCAGCAGCTACCGGACAGAACCAAACGTCCTGACTTTC.

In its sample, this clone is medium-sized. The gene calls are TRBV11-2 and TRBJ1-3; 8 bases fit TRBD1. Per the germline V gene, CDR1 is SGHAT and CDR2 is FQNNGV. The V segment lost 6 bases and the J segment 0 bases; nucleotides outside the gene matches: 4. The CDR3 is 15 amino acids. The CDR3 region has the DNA TGTGCCAGCAGGGACAGGGCGAACTCTGGAAACACCATATATTTT. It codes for CASRDRANSGNTIYF.

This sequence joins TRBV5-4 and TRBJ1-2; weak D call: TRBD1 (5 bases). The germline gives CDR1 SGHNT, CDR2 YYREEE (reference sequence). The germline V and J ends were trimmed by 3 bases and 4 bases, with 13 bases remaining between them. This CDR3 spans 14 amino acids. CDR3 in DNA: TGTGCCAGCAGCTCCCGTGGGGCCTTCTATGGCTACACCTTC. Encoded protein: CASSSRGAFYGYTF.

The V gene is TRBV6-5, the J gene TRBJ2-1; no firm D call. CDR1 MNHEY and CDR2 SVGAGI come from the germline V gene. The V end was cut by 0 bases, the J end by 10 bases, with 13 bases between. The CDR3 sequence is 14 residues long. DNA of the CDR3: TGTGCCAGCAGTTACTCGGCTAGTTGGAGCGAGCAGTTCTTC. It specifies CASSYSASWSEQFF.

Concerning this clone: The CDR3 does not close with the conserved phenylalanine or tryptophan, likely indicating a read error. CDR3 residues: CASSPEPTVPTEAFL. Written as DNA, the CDR3 is TGTGCCAGCAGCCCCGAGCCCACAGTACCCACTGAAGCTTTCCTT. This chain links TRBV5-4 with TRBJ1-1; D is ambiguous. The germline CDR1 and CDR2 sequences are SGHNT and YYREEE (reference sequence). Trimming removed 4 bases from V and 4 bases from J, with 17 bases in between. CDR3 length equals 15 residues.

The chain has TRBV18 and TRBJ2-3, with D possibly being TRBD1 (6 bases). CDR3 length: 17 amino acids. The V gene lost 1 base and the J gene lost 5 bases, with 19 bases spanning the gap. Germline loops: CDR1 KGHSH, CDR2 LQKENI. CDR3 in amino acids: CASSPLQQGSVQDTQYF. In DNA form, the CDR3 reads TGTGCCAGCTCACCACTGCAACAGGGCTCTGTGCAAGATACGCAGTATTTT.

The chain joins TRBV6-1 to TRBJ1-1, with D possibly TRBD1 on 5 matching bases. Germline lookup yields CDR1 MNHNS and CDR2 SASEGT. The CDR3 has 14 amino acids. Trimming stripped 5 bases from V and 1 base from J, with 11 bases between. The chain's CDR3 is CASSFGGGNTEAFF. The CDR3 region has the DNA TGTGCCAGCAGTTTTGGGGGGGGGAACACTGAAGCTTTCTTT.

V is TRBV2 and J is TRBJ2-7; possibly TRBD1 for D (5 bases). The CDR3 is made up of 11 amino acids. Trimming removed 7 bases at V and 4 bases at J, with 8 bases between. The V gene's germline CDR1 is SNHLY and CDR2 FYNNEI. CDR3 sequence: CASKNRYEQYF. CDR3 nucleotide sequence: TGTGCCAGCAAGAACAGGTACGAGCAGTACTTC.

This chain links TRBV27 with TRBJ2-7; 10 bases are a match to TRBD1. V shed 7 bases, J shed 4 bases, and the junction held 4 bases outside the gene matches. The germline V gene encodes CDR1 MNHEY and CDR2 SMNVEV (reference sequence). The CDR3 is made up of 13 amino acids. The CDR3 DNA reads TGTGCCAGCACCCGGACAGGGGGGTACGAGCAGTACTTC. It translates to CASTRTGGYEQYF.

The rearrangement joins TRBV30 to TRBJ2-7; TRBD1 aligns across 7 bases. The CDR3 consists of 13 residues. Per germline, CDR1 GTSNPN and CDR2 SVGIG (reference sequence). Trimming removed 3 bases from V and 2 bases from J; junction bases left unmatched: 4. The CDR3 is CAWSDRVAYEQYF. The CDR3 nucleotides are TGTGCCTGGAGCGACAGGGTAGCCTACGAGCAGTACTTC.